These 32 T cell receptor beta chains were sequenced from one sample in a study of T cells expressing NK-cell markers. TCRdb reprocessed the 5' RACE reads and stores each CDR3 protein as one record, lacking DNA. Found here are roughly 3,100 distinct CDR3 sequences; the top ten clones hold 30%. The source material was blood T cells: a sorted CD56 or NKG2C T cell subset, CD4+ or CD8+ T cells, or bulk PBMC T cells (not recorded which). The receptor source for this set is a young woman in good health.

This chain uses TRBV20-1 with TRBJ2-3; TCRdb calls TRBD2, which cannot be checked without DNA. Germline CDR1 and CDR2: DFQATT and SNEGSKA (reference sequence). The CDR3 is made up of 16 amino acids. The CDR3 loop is CSARGGTSGGRDTQYF.

This CDR3 reads CTSSPFPGTSGGTTKNIQYF. The rearrangement links TRBV1 to TRBJ2-4; TCRdb's D gene call, TRBD2, goes unchecked for lack of DNA. TRBV1 is described as a pseudogene. The CDR3 is made up of 20 amino acids.

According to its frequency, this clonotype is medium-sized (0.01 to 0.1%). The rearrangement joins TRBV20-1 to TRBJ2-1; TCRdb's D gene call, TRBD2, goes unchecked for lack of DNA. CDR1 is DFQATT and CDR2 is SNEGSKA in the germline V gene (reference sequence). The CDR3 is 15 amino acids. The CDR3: CSARAIGLDYNEQFF.

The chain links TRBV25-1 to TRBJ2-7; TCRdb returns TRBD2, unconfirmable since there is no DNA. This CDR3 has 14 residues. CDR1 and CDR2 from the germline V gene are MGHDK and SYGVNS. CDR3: CASRGLAGAYEQYF.

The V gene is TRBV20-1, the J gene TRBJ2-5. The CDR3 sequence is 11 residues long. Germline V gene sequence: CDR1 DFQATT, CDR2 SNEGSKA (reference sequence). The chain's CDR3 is CSARGRGTQYF.

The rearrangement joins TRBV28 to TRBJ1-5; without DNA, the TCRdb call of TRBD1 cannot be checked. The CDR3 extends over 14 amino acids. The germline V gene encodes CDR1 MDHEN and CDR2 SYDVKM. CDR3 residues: CASRRGDSNQPQHF.

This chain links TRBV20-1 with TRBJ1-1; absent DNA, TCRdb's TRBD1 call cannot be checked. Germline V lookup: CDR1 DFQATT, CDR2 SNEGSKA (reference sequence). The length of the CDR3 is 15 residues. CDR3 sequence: CSARDIMGRDTEAFF.

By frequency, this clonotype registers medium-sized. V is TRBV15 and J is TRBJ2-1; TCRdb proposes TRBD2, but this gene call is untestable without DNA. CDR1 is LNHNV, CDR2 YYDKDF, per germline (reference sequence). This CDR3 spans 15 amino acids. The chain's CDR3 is CATSRDSLAGGEQFF. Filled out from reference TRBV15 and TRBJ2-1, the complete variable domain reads DAMVIQNPRYQVTQFGKPVTLSCSQTLNHNVMYWYQQKSSQAPKLLFHYYDKDFNNEADTPDNFQSRRPNTSFCFLDIRSPGLGDTAMYLCATSRDSLAGGEQFFGPGTRLTVL.

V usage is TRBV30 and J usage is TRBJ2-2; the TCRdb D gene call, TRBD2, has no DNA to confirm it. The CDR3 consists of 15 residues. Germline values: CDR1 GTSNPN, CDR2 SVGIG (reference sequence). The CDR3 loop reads CAWSGSGRHTGELFF. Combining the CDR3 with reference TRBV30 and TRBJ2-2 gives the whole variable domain SQTIHQWPATLVQPVGSPLSLECTVEGTSNPNLYWYRQAAGRGLQLLFYSVGIGQISSEVPQNLSASRPQDRQFILSSKKLLLSDSGFYLCAWSGSGRHTGELFFGEGSRLTVL.

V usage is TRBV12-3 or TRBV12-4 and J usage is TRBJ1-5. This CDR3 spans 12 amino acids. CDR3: CASSLGNQPQHF.

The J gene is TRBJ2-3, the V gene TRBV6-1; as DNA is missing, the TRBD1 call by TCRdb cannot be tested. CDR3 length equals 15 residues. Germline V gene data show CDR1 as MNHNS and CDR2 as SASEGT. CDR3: CASSDGGGGADTQYF.

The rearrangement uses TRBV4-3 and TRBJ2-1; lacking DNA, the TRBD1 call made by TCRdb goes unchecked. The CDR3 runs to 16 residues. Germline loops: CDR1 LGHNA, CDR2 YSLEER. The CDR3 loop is CASSSSGTGDYNEQFF.

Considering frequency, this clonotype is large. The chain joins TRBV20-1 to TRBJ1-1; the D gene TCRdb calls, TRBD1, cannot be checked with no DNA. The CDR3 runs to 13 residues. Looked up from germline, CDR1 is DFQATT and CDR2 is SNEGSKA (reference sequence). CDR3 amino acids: CSARGQGDTEAFF.

CDR3 amino acids: CSASRPTGWRNEQYF. This chain uses TRBV20-1 with TRBJ2-7; the TRBD1 assignment by TCRdb is unverifiable without DNA. CDR1 is DFQATT and CDR2 is SNEGSKA in the germline V gene (reference sequence). The length of the CDR3 is 15 residues.

CDR3 region: CASTHGTGSSYEQYF. The chain is built from TRBV6-5 and TRBJ2-7; TCRdb's D gene call, TRBD1, goes unchecked for lack of DNA. This CDR3 is 15 amino acids long. Germline loops: CDR1 MNHEY, CDR2 SVGAGI.

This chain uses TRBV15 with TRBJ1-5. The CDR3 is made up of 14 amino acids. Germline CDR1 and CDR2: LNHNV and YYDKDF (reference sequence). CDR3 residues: CATSRDPIGQPQHF. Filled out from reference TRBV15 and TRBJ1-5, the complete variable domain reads DAMVIQNPRYQVTQFGKPVTLSCSQTLNHNVMYWYQQKSSQAPKLLFHYYDKDFNNEADTPDNFQSRRPNTSFCFLDIRSPGLGDTAMYLCATSRDPIGQPQHFGDGTRLSIL.

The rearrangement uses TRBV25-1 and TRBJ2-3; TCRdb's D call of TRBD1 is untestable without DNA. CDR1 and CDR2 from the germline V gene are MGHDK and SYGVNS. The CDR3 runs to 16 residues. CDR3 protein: CASSGSTGISTDTQYF.

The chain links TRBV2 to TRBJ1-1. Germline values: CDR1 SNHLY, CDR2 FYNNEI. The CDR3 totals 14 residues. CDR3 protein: CASSEVSGGTEAFF.

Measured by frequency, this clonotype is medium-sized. CDR3 sequence reads: CSARAPSALMETQYF. The rearrangement uses TRBV20-1 and TRBJ2-5; TCRdb reports TRBD2, a call that lacks DNA to check it against. Germline V gene data show CDR1 as DFQATT and CDR2 as SNEGSKA (reference sequence). The CDR3 has 15 amino acids.

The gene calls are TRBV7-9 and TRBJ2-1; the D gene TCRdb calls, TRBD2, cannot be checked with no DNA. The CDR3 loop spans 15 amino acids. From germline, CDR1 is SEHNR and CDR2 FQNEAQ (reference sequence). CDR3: CASSPLAGGSNEQFF.

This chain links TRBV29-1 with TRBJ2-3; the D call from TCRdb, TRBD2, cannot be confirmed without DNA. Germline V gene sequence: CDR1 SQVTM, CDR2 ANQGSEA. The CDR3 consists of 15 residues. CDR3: CSVERSGREPATQYF.

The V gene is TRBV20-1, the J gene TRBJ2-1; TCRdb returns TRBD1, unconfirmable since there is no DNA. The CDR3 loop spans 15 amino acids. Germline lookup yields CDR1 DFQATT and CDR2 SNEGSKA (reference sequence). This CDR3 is CSARDHGQAYNEQFF.

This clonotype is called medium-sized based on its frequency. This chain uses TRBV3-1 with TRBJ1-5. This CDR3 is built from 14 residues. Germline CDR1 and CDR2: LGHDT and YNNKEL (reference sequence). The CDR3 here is CASSLSLANQPQHF.

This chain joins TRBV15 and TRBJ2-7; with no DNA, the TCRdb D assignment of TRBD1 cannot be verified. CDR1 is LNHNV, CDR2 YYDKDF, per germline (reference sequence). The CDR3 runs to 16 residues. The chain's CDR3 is CATSRVTGTGDVEQYF.

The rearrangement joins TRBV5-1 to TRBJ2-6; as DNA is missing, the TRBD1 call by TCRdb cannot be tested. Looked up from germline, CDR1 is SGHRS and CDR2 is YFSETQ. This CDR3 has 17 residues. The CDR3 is CASSLVPGGAGANVLTF.

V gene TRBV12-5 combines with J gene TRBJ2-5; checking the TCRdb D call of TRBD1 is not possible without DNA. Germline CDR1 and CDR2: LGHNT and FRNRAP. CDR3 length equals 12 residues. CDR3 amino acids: CATRRGKETQYF. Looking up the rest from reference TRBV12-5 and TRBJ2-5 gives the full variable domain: DARVTQTPRHKVTEMGQEVTMRCQPILGHNTVFWYRQTMMQGLELLAYFRNRAPLDDSGMPKDRFSAEMPDATLATLKIQPSEPRDSAVYFCATRRGKETQYFGPGTRLLVL.

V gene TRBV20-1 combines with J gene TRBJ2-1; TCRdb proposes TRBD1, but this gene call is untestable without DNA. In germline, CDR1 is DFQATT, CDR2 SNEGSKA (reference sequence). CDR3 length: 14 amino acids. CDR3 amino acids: CSAIPGTDYNEQFF.

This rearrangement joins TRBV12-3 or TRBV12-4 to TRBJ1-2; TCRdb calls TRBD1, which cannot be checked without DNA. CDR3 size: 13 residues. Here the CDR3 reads CASTPRASYGYTF.

CDR3 protein: CASSVHPTPRGQETQYF. The chain is built from TRBV9 and TRBJ2-5; as DNA is missing, the TRBD1 call by TCRdb cannot be tested. This CDR3 has 17 residues. CDR1 and CDR2 from the germline V gene are SGDLS and YYNGEE.

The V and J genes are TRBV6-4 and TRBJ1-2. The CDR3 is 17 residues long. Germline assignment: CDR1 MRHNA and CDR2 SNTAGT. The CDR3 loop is CASSDSYSRAERYGYTF.

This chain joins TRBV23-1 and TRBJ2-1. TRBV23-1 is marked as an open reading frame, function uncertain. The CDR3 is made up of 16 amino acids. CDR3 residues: CASSRVTGISYNEQFF.

CDR3 sequence reads: CASSAAAGGIDTQYF. The rearrangement joins TRBV6-4 to TRBJ2-3; TCRdb's D call of TRBD1 is untestable without DNA. The CDR3 length is 15 residues. The germline gives CDR1 MRHNA, CDR2 SNTAGT.